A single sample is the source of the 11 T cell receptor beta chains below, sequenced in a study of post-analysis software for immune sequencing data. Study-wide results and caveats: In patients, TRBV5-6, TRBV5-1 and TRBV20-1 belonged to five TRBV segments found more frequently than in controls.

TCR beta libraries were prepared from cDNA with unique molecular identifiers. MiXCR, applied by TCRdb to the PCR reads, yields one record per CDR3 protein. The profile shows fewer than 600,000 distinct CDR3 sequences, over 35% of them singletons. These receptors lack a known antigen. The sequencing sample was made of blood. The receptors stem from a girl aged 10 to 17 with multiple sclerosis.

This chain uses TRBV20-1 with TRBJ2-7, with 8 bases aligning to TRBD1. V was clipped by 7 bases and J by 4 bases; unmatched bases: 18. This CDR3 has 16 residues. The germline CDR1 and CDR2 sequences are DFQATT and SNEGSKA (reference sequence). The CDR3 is CSGGRWRSGQVYEQYF. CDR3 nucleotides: TGCAGTGGGGGTAGGTGGCGTTCGGGACAGGTATACGAGCAGTACTTC.

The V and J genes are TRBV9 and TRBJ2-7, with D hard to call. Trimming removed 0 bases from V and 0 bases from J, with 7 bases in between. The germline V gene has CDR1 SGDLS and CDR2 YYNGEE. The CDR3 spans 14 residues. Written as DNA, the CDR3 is TGTGCCAGCAGCGTAGACGTAGGCTCCTACGAGCAGTACTTC. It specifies CASSVDVGSYEQYF.

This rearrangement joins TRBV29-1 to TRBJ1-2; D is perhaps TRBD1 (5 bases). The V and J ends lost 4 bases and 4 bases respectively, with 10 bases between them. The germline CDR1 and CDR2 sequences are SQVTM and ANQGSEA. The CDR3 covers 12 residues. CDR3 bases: TGCAGCGTTGGGACGGACATCTATGGCTACACCTTC. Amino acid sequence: CSVGTDIYGYTF. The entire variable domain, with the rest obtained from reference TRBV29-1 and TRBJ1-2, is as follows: SAVISQKPSRDICQRGTSLTIQCQVDSQVTMMFWYRQQPGQSLTLIATANQGSEATYESGFVIDKFPISRPNLTFSTLTVSNMSPEDSSIYLCSVGTDIYGYTFGSGTRLTVV.

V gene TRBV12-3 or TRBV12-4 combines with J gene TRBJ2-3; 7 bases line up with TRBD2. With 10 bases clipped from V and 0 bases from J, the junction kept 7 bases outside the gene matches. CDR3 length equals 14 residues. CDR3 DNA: TGTGCCACCATTAGCGGGCTTAGCACAGATACGCAGTATTTT. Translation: CATISGLSTDTQYF.

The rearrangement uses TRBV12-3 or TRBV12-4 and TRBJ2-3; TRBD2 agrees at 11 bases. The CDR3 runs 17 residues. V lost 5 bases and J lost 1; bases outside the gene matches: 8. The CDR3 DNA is TGTGCCAGCAGTAAACCCTCGGGACTAGCGGGCACAGATACGCAGTATTTT. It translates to CASSKPSGLAGTDTQYF.

The CDR3 sequence: CASSLGGGGTEAFF. The CDR3 DNA is TGTGCCAGCAGCTTAGGGGGAGGGGGCACTGAAGCTTTCTTT. The V call is TRBV7-2, the J call TRBJ1-1; weak D call: TRBD1 (6 bases). V lost 1 base and J lost 4, with 10 bases in between. The CDR3 contains 14 residues. Germline values: CDR1 SGHTA, CDR2 FQGNSA.

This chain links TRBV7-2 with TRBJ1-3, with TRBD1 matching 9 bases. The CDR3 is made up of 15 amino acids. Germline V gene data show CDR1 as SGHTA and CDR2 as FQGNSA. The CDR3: CVSSLDRGTGNTIYF. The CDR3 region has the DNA TGTGTCAGTAGCCTAGACAGGGGGACTGGAAACACCATATATTTT.

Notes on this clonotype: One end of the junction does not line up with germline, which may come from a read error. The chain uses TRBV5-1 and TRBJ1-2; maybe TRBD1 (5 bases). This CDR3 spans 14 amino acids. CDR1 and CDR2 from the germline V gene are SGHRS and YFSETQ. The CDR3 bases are TGCGCCAGCAGATCGGGGGTCACTAACTATGGCTACACTTTC. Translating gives CASRSGVTNYGYTF.

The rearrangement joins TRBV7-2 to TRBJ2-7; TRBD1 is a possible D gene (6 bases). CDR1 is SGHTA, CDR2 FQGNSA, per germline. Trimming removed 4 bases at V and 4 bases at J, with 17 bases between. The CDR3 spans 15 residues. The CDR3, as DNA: TGTGCCAGCAGCTCTAGGGGGTCGGCTGTTTACGAGCAGTACTTC. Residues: CASSSRGSAVYEQYF. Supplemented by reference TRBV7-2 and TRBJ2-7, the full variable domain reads GAGVSQSPSNKVTEKGKDVELRCDPISGHTALYWYRQSLGQGLEFLIYFQGNSAPDKSGLPSDRFSAERTGGSVSTLTIQRTQQEDSAVYLCASSSRGSAVYEQYFGPGTRLTVT.

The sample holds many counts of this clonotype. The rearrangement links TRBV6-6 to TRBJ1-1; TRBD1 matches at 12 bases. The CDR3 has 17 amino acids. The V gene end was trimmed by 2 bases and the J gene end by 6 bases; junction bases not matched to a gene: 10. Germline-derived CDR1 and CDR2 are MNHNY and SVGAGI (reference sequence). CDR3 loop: CASSYGGQGAISAEAFF. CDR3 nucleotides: TGTGCCAGCAGTTACGGGGGACAGGGGGCCATATCCGCTGAAGCTTTCTTT.

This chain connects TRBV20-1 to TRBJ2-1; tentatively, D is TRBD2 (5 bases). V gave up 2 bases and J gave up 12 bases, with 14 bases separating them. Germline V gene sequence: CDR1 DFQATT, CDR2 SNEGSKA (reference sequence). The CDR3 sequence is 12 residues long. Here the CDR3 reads CSARLLDSAQFF. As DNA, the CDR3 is TGCAGTGCTAGATTACTAGATTCGGCGCAGTTCTTC.